This TCR beta chain was recorded in a study of T cells expressing NK-cell markers. Study summary: Sorted T-cell subsets CD3+CD56+NKG2C+, CD3+CD56+NKG2C- and CD3+CD56-NKG2C+ were TCR beta-sequenced. One of eight sequenced donors was HCMV-seronegative; the other seven were seropositive.

Notes on the study in general: Each of a handful of donors carried dominant NKG2C+ clonotypes accounting for about 1.0-8% of CD8+ T cells.

With regard to this clonotype: What it recognizes is unknown.

Researchers built TCR beta cDNA using 5'RACE template switching with UMIs. One entry per CDR3 protein, without DNA, is what TCRdb gives after re-calling the 5' RACE reads. This sample's clone table lists a few hundred thousand distinct CDR3 sequences. Germline V lookup: CDR1 MNHNS, CDR2 SASEGT. The CDR3 extends over 13 amino acids. The sequenced sample consisted of blood T cells: a sorted CD56 or NKG2C T cell subset, CD4+ or CD8+ T cells, or bulk PBMC T cells (not recorded which). This rearrangement joins TRBV6-1 to TRBJ1-3. The receptor was isolated from a woman between 50 and 59 years old in good health. The CDR3 region is CASSESGRNTIYF.